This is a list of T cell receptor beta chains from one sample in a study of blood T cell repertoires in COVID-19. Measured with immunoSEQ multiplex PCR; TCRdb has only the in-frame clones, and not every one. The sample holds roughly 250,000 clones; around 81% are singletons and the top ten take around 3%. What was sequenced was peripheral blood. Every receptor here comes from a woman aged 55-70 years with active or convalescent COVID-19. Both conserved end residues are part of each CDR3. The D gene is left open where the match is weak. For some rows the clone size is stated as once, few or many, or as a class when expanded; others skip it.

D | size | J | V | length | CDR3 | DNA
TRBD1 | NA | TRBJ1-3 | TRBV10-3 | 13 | CAISNGQGNTIYF | TGTGCCATCAGTAACGGACAGGGCAACACCATATATTTT
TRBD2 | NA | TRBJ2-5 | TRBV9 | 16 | CASSVGVAGTQETQYF | TGTGCCAGCAGCGTAGGGGTAGCGGGGACCCAAGAGACCCAGTACTTC
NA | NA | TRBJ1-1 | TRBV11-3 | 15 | CASSSNSRANTEAFF | TGTGCCAGCAGCTCTAATTCCAGGGCGAACACTGAAGCTTTCTTT
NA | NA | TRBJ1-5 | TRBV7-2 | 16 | CASSSDTTGGNQPQHF | TGTGCCAGCAGCTCCGACACAACGGGAGGCAATCAGCCCCAGCATTTT
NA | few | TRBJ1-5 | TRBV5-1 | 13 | CASSLTVNQPQHF | TGCGCCAGCAGCTTGACGGTCAATCAGCCCCAGCATTTT
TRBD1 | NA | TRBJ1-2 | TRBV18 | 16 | CASSPGTGGRNYGYTF | TGTGCCAGCTCACCAGGGACAGGGGGCCGTAACTATGGCTACACCTTC
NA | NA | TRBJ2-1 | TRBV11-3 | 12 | CASSSQANEQFF | TGTGCCAGCAGCTCCCAAGCGAATGAGCAGTTCTTC
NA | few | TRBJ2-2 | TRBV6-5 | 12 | CASRRGGGELFF | TGTGCCAGCAGGAGGGGGGGCGGGGAGCTGTTTTTT
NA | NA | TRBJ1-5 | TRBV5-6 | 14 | CASSLVAGTQPQHF | TGTGCCAGCAGCTTGGTTGCGGGGACTCAGCCCCAGCATTTT
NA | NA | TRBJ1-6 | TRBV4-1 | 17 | CASSQGQGGGEKSPLHF | TGCGCCAGCAGCCAAGGCCAGGGCGGCGGCGAAAAATCACCCCTCCACTTT
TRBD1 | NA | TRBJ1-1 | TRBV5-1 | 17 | CASSLGLRGSSYTEAFF | TGCGCCAGCAGCTTGGGTCTCAGGGGGTCGAGTTACACTGAAGCTTTCTTT
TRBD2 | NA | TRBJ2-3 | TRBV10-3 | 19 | CAISEPAGLAEKVTDTQYF | TGTGCCATCAGTGAGCCCGCCGGACTAGCGGAGAAAGTCACAGATACGCAGTATTTT
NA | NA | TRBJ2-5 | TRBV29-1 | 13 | CSVGTSRTETQYF | TGCAGCGTGGGGACAAGCCGTACTGAGACCCAGTACTTC
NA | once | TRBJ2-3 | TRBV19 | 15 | CASSIWAGSTDTQYF | TGTGCCAGTAGTATATGGGCAGGTAGCACAGATACGCAGTATTTT
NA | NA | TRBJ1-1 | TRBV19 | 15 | CASSIPQGGNTEAFF | TGTGCCAGTAGTATCCCACAGGGCGGGAACACTGAAGCTTTCTTT
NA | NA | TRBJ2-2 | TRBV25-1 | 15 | CASSPPGGNTGELFF | TGTGCCAGCAGCCCCCCCGGGGGGAACACCGGGGAGCTGTTTTTT
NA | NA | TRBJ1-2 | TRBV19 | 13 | CASNPGIQNGYTF | TGTGCCAGTAACCCCGGGATCCAGAATGGCTACACCTTC
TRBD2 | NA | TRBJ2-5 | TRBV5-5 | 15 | CASSSPTSGKETQYF | TGTGCCAGCAGCTCCCCGACTAGCGGGAAAGAGACCCAGTACTTC
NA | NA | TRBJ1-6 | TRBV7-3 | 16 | CASSLTGSSYNSPLHF | TGTGCCAGCAGCTTAACCGGGAGCTCCTATAATTCACCCCTCCACTTT
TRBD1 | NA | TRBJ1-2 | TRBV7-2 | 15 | CASSPHRGDNYGYTF | TGTGCCAGCAGCCCTCACAGGGGGGATAACTATGGCTACACCTTC
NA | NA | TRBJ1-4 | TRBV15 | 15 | CATSGSTVLNEKLFF | TGTGCCACCAGCGGATCGACAGTCCTTAATGAAAAACTGTTTTTT
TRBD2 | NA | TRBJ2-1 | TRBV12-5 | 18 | CASGSITSTSGDHNEQFF | TGTGCTAGTGGTTCAATCACCTCGACTAGCGGGGACCACAATGAGCAGTTCTTC